This TCR beta chain was captured by sequencing in a study of early stage breast cancer tumors. Blood replicates held 0.5 ug DNA, tumor or normal breast roughly 1.5 ug, two each. Only in-frame clones appear in the TCRdb table, and some are missing; sequencing was by immunoSEQ multiplex PCR. The sample records about 2,600 clones, about 65% being singletons. The germline V gene has CDR1 SGHNT and CDR2 YYREEE (reference sequence). The CDR3 has 16 residues. V shed 5 bases and J 6 bases; nucleotides not matched to a gene: 12. The rearrangement links TRBV5-4 to TRBJ2-3, with TRBD2 identical over 10 bases. The source is a person aged 50-59 years with breast cancer. Material: normal breast tissue next to the tumor. CDR3 nucleotide sequence: TGTGCCAGCAGATTACAAAGCGGGGGGGCCTTTGATACGCAGTATTTT. Its protein is CASRLQSGGAFDTQYF. The entire variable domain, with the rest obtained from reference TRBV5-4 and TRBJ2-3, is as follows: ETGVTQSPTHLIKTRGQQVTLRCSSQSGHNTVSWYQQALGQGPQFIFQYYREEENGRGNFPPRFSGLQFPNYSSELNVNALELDDSALYLCASRLQSGGAFDTQYFGPGTRLTVL.